These 13 T cell receptor beta chains share one sample of origin, sequenced in a study of shared clonotypes between healthy human individuals. Here immunoSEQ multiplex PCR was the method, and the copy in TCRdb shows in-frame clones only, minus some. The top ten clones hold approximately 1.2% of a sample with over 2 million clones, roughly 94% of them seen once. Naive CD8 cells comprised CD45RO-negative, CCR7-positively selected cells, excluding terminally differentiated effector memory CD45RA+ cells. Sequenced: naive CD8+ T cells sorted from blood. The receptors come from a man younger than 35 in good health.

The chain combines TRBV4-1 with TRBJ2-7; possible D gene TRBD1, 6 bases. This CDR3 is 18 amino acids long. The germline gives CDR1 MGHRA, CDR2 YSYEKL. V was shortened by 0 bases and J by 2 bases, with 20 bases between the two germline ends. The CDR3 spells CASSQEKLTGMGAYEQYF. Here the CDR3 DNA reads TGCGCCAGCAGCCAAGAGAAACTAACAGGGATGGGCGCCTACGAGCAGTACTTC.

The chain joins TRBV4-3 to TRBJ1-4; D is unresolved. This CDR3 is 14 amino acids long. V lost 1 base and J 8 bases, leaving 11 bases between the germline ends. Germline V lookup: CDR1 LGHNA, CDR2 YSLEER. The DNA for the CDR3 is TGCGCCAGCAGCCAAGCCCTCGGAAGGGAAAAACTGTTTTTT. Its protein is CASSQALGREKLFF.

V usage is TRBV27 and J usage is TRBJ2-7; D could derive from TRBD1 or TRBD2 (6 bases each). Germline CDR1 and CDR2: MNHEY and SMNVEV (reference sequence). This CDR3 is 15 amino acids long. V was clipped by 5 bases and J by 5 bases, with 19 bases between them. Written as DNA, the CDR3 is TGTGCCAGCAGTGACCCGGGACACGGGAGAGACGAGCAGTACTTC. Protein: CASSDPGHGRDEQYF.

The chain has TRBV10-2 and TRBJ1-3; maybe TRBD1 (5 bases). In germline, CDR1 is WSHSY, CDR2 SAAADI. CDR3 length: 13 amino acids. Trimming removed 7 bases at V and 3 bases at J, with 10 bases between. In nucleotides, the CDR3 is TGCGCCAGCAAAGGGGCGGATGGAAACACCATATATTTT. This codes for CASKGADGNTIYF.

This chain links TRBV19 with TRBJ2-5; a weak D match, TRBD1 (5 bases). Germline lookup yields CDR1 LNHDA and CDR2 SQIVND (reference sequence). This CDR3 has 15 amino acids. With 4 bases removed from V and 5 bases from J, the gap between germline ends came to 17 bases. This chain's CDR3 is CASSSESGMEETQYF. The CDR3 DNA reads as TGTGCCAGTAGTAGTGAGTCAGGGATGGAGGAGACCCAGTACTTC. The whole variable domain, filled in from reference TRBV19 and TRBJ2-5, reads DGGITQSPKYLFRKEGQNVTLSCEQNLNHDAMYWYRQDPGQGLRLIYYSQIVNDFQKGDIAEGYSVSREKKESFPLTVTSAQKNPTAFYLCASSSESGMEETQYFGPGTRLLVL.

The chain joins TRBV5-1 to TRBJ2-5; maybe TRBD1 (6 bases). The CDR3 is 15 amino acids. V lost 0 bases and J 5 bases, leaving 14 bases between the germline ends. CDR1 and CDR2 from the germline V gene are SGHRS and YFSETQ. CDR3 in amino acids: CASSLEGRGLETQYF. Written as DNA, the CDR3 is TGCGCCAGCAGCTTGGAGGGCAGGGGTTTGGAGACCCAGTACTTC.

The chain uses TRBV7-3 and TRBJ2-3; 7 nucleotides line up with TRBD2. Germline V gene sequence: CDR1 SGHTA, CDR2 FQGTGA. V lost 3 bases and J lost 2; bases outside the gene matches: 2. This CDR3 has 14 residues. DNA of the CDR3: TGTGCCAGCAGCTTGGCGGGAGCCACAGATACGCAGTATTTT. The encoded protein is CASSLAGATDTQYF.

The chain recombines TRBV19 with TRBJ2-7, with TRBD1 matching over 10 bases. V trimming: 3 bases; J trimming: 4 bases; junction bases outside the gene matches: 6. Per germline, CDR1 LNHDA and CDR2 SQIVND (reference sequence). The CDR3 extends over 15 amino acids. The CDR3 DNA follows: TGTGCCAGTAGTATCCCCGGGACAGGGGAGTACGAGCAGTACTTC. It encodes CASSIPGTGEYEQYF. The whole variable domain, remainder taken from reference TRBV19 and TRBJ2-7, is DGGITQSPKYLFRKEGQNVTLSCEQNLNHDAMYWYRQDPGQGLRLIYYSQIVNDFQKGDIAEGYSVSREKKESFPLTVTSAQKNPTAFYLCASSIPGTGEYEQYFGPGTRLTVT.

The genes are TRBV29-1 and TRBJ2-7; D remains unclear. Germline V gene sequence: CDR1 SQVTM, CDR2 ANQGSEA. This CDR3 spans 14 amino acids. Between the trimmed V and J ends, which lost 4 bases and 6 bases, there was a span of 19 bases. CDR3 sequence: CSVAQTYDSLEQYF. The DNA for the CDR3 is TGCAGCGTTGCGCAGACGTATGATTCCCTCGAGCAGTACTTC.

The chain joins TRBV6-6 to TRBJ1-1; a possible D gene is TRBD1 (5 bases). V gave up 0 bases and J gave up 5 bases, with 16 bases separating them. This CDR3 is built from 16 residues. The germline CDR1 and CDR2 sequences are MNHNY and SVGAGI (reference sequence). CDR3 sequence reads: CASSYSILGEGTEAFF. The CDR3, as DNA: TGTGCCAGCAGTTACTCGATTCTAGGGGAGGGGACTGAAGCTTTCTTT.

The chain carries TRBV29-1 and TRBJ2-1; 7 bases map to TRBD2. With 1 base clipped from V and 3 bases from J, the junction kept 6 bases outside the gene matches. The CDR3 consists of 15 residues. CDR1 and CDR2 from the germline V gene are SQVTM and ANQGSEA. The CDR3 here is CSVEAGLADYNEQFF. The CDR3 nucleotides read TGCAGCGTTGAAGCGGGTCTAGCGGACTACAATGAGCAGTTCTTC.

This chain joins TRBV6-6 and TRBJ2-3, with 9 bases aligning to TRBD1. V shed 5 bases, J shed 0 bases, and the junction held 3 bases outside the gene matches. This CDR3 has 15 amino acids. Germline CDR1 reads MNHNY; CDR2 reads SVGAGI (reference sequence). The CDR3 DNA reads as TGTGCCAGCAGTCAACAGGGGGCTAGCACAGATACGCAGTATTTT. Translation gives CASSQQGASTDTQYF.

V is TRBV4-1 and J is TRBJ2-2; the D gene is possibly TRBD1 (6 bases). The V end was cut by 5 bases, the J end by 4 bases, with 23 bases between. The CDR3 has 18 amino acids. The germline V gene has CDR1 MGHRA and CDR2 YSYEKL. The CDR3 is CASSADRTALSGTGELFF. The CDR3 nucleotides are TGCGCCAGCAGCGCCGATAGGACAGCCCTATCCGGCACCGGGGAGCTGTTTTTT.